These 17 T cell receptor beta chains were sequenced from one sample in a study of blood T cell repertoires in COVID-19. Libraries were prepared by immunoSEQ multiplex PCR; TCRdb keeps only in-frame clonotypes and omits some of them. The sample lists some 100,000 clones; more than 85% were seen once. Sequencing was carried out using peripheral blood. The source of these receptors is a man between 60 and 75 years old with acute or convalescent COVID-19.

As concerns this clone: The junction departs from germline at one end; a sequencing error may be responsible. The V call is TRBV7-7, the J call TRBJ2-1; possibly TRBD2 for D (6 bases). This CDR3 is built from 13 residues. The germline gives CDR1 SSHAT, CDR2 FNYEAQ (reference sequence). The CDR3 sequence: CASSLRAGNEQFF. The CDR3 DNA reads TGTGCTAGCAGCTTAAGAGCGGGCAATGAGCAGTTCTTC.

The count of this clone is one. The V call is TRBV2, the J call TRBJ2-2, with 9 bases matching TRBD2. J lost 3 bases, V lost 7 bases, and 6 bases had no gene match. The CDR3 runs to 15 residues. CDR1 is SNHLY and CDR2 is FYNNEI in the germline V gene. The CDR3 loop reads CASTLGTSHTGELFF. CDR3 nucleotide sequence: TGTGCCAGCACCCTCGGGACTAGCCACACCGGGGAGCTGTTTTTT.

This sequence joins TRBV28 and TRBJ1-2; TRBD1 matches at 7 bases. CDR1 and CDR2 from the germline V gene are MDHEN and SYDVKM. This CDR3 is 17 amino acids long. The V segment lost 6 bases and the J segment 2 bases; nucleotides outside the gene matches: 15. The CDR3 DNA is TGTGCCAGCAGCCAATATCTTATCCGGGACAGCAACTATGGCTACACCTTC. It encodes CASSQYLIRDSNYGYTF.

The V call is TRBV28, the J call TRBJ2-2, with D perhaps matching TRBD2 (7 bases). This CDR3 is built from 14 residues. CDR1 is MDHEN and CDR2 is SYDVKM in the germline V gene. Deletions cut 2 bases from V and 5 bases from J, with 9 bases between. Here the CDR3 reads CASSLGGATGELFF. CDR3 in DNA: TGTGCCAGCAGTTTAGGGGGGGCTACCGGGGAGCTGTTTTTT.

The genes are TRBV28 and TRBJ2-1, with D perhaps matching TRBD1 (8 bases). From germline, CDR1 is MDHEN and CDR2 SYDVKM. This CDR3 has 16 residues. V was pared by 4 bases and J by 9 bases, with 22 bases between. Here the CDR3 DNA reads TGTGCCAGCAGTTGGACAGGGCCCTCGCAGCGGGGTGAGCAGTTCTTC. Amino acid sequence: CASSWTGPSQRGEQFF. The full variable domain, completed using reference TRBV28 and TRBJ2-1, is DVKVTQSSRYLVKRTGEKVFLECVQDMDHENMFWYRQDPGLGLRLIYFSYDVKMKEKGDIPEGYSVSREKKERFSLILESASTNQTSMYLCASSWTGPSQRGEQFFGPGTRLTVL.

The DNA of the CDR3 is TGTGCCAGCAGTTTATCGAACGCAGGGGTTAACTATGGCTACACCTTC. Its protein is CASSLSNAGVNYGYTF. The chain recombines TRBV27 with TRBJ1-2; TRBD1 might be the D (6 bases). There are 16 residues in the CDR3. The germline CDR1 and CDR2 sequences are MNHEY and SMNVEV (reference sequence). Trimming shortened V by 0 bases and J by 1 base, and 12 bases separated the two germline ends.

The V call is TRBV30, the J call TRBJ1-1, with D unresolved. Trimming took 2 bases from V and 7 from J, leaving 14 bases between them. The CDR3 consists of 13 residues. CDR1 and CDR2 from the germline V gene are GTSNPN and SVGIG (reference sequence). The CDR3 DNA sequence: TGTGCCTGGAGTTCGTGGGCCCGGGATGAAGCTTTCTTT. This codes for CAWSSWARDEAFF.

This clone has more than one count but fewer than ten. The chain joins TRBV28 to TRBJ1-2; D unresolved. Trimming stripped 2 bases from V and 4 bases from J, with 8 bases between. CDR1 is MDHEN and CDR2 is SYDVKM in the germline V gene. The CDR3 length is 13 residues. The DNA of the CDR3 is TGTGCCAGCAGTTTAGGTCCAGTCTATGGCTACACCTTC. Translating gives CASSLGPVYGYTF.

The CDR3 coding sequence is TGTGCCAGCAGTTTCGGGATCTCCGCTTTCTTT. Its protein product is CASSFGISAFF. V usage is TRBV28 and J usage is TRBJ1-1; D gene uncertain. CDR3 size: 11 residues. Deletions cut 3 bases from V and 11 bases from J, with 10 bases between. CDR1 is MDHEN and CDR2 is SYDVKM in the germline V gene.

The V call is TRBV30, the J call TRBJ1-2, with D uncertain. V was shortened by 5 bases and J by 7 bases, with 23 bases between the two germline ends. CDR3 size: 15 residues. Germline lookup yields CDR1 GTSNPN and CDR2 SVGIG (reference sequence). CDR3 sequence (DNA): TGTGCCTGGCTGAGTAGGACGAGGCGGGTGGGTGGCTACACCTTC. It is translated as CAWLSRTRRVGGYTF.

This rearrangement joins TRBV6-1 to TRBJ2-7; 8 bases are a match to TRBD2. V lost 3 bases and J lost 12; bases outside the gene matches: 10. Germline V gene data show CDR1 as MNHNS and CDR2 as SASEGT. The CDR3 extends over 13 amino acids. CDR3 coding DNA: TGTGCCAGCAGTGAGCCCGGGACTAGAAAAGGGTACGTC. This sequence encodes CASSEPGTRKGYV.

The rearrangement joins TRBV5-1 to TRBJ1-1; 8 bases align to TRBD1. There are 16 residues in the CDR3. In germline, CDR1 is SGHRS, CDR2 YFSETQ. The junction had 19 bases not matched to a gene; V was cut back by 4 bases and J by 11 bases. CDR3 bases: TGCGCCAGCAGCGCAGGACAGGGCTATTTATCGGTCGGGGCTTTCTTT. Translated, it gives CASSAGQGYLSVGAFF.

Written as DNA, the CDR3 is TGTGCCTGGAGTGCGGGACAGCCCTTGAACACTGAAGCTTTCTTT. It yields the protein CAWSAGQPLNTEAFF. The chain has TRBV30 and TRBJ1-1; 7 positions agree with TRBD1. The length of the CDR3 is 15 residues. Trimming cost V 1 base and J 0 bases; bases outside gene matches: 5. Germline V gene data show CDR1 as GTSNPN and CDR2 as SVGIG (reference sequence). The full variable domain, completed using reference TRBV30 and TRBJ1-1, is SQTIHQWPATLVQPVGSPLSLECTVEGTSNPNLYWYRQAAGRGLQLLFYSVGIGQISSEVPQNLSASRPQDRQFILSSKKLLLSDSGFYLCAWSAGQPLNTEAFFGQGTRLTVV.

The chain has TRBV30 and TRBJ2-1; D is perhaps TRBD2 (5 bases). V was trimmed by 0 bases and J by 4 bases, leaving 10 bases between them. Germline V lookup: CDR1 GTSNPN, CDR2 SVGIG (reference sequence). CDR3 size: 14 residues. The CDR3 DNA reads as TGTGCCTGGAGTGTACGCCGGGGTTACAATGAGCAGTTCTTC. Protein product: CAWSVRRGYNEQFF.

The chain couples TRBV9 to TRBJ2-7; 9 positions match TRBD1. V dropped 0 bases and J dropped 7; count of bases not matched to a gene: 5. The CDR3 covers 14 residues. In germline, CDR1 is SGDLS, CDR2 YYNGEE. The CDR3 bases are TGTGCCAGCAGCGTAGGAGGGGGGACAGGGGAGCAGTACTTC. The encoded protein is CASSVGGGTGEQYF.

This clone was observed a few times. The chain has TRBV5-1 and TRBJ1-2; TRBD1 is a possible D gene (6 bases). Germline values: CDR1 SGHRS, CDR2 YFSETQ. Trimming took off 4 bases at V and 0 bases at J, with 16 bases between the two ends. The CDR3 has 16 amino acids. CDR3 DNA sequence: TGCGCCAGCAGCCTCAGGGAGAGGGGGACTAACTATGGCTACACCTTC. It codes for CASSLRERGTNYGYTF.

The rearrangement links TRBV24-1 to TRBJ2-7; 8 nucleotides agree with TRBD1. The CDR3 loop spans 16 amino acids. V shed 5 bases and J 6 bases; nucleotides not matched to a gene: 14. Germline-derived CDR1 and CDR2 are KGHDR and SFDVKD. CDR3 protein: CATSGSWGTGSGEQYF. CDR3 DNA sequence: TGTGCCACCAGTGGTTCCTGGGGGACAGGTTCGGGCGAGCAGTACTTC.